A single sample is the source of the 23 T cell receptor beta chains below, sequenced in a study of T cell clonality in common variable immunodeficiency. Measured with immunoSEQ multiplex PCR; TCRdb has only the in-frame clones, and not every one. The specimen has 50,000 to 65,000 clones, none found just once. The sequenced sample was peripheral blood mononuclear cells. These TCRs come from a person aged 18 to 75 in good health.

Many counts were recorded for this clone. The read finishes 3 residues shy of the CDR3 end, and the germline J gene is used to complete it. The chain is built from TRBV7-9 and TRBJ1-1, with TRBD1 matching over 8 bases. J lost 1 base, V lost 5 bases, and 3 bases had no gene match. The germline V gene has CDR1 SEHNR and CDR2 FQNEAQ (reference sequence). This CDR3 has 14 amino acids. The sequenced CDR3 bases are TGTGCCAGCAGCCCGGACAGGGAGAACACTGAA. Translation gives CASSPDRENTE. The whole CDR3 region reads CASSPDRENTEAFF.

This clone was recorded many times. The observed sequence ends 3 residues before the CDR3 terminus, with the missing tail filled in from the germline J gene. The genes are TRBV2 and TRBJ2-3; TRBD2 matches 7 bases. The germline V gene has CDR1 SNHLY and CDR2 FYNNEI. The junction had 24 bases not matched to a gene; V was cut back by 6 bases and J by 6 bases. This CDR3 is 19 amino acids long. The CDR3 bases that were read are TGTGCCAGCAGGAAGCTGTGGGCTAGCGGTTTTAACCGGGTGGATACG. This encodes CASRKLWASGFNRVDT. The complete CDR3 reads CASRKLWASGFNRVDTQYF. Combining the CDR3 with reference TRBV2 and TRBJ2-3 gives the whole variable domain EPEVTQTPSHQVTQMGQEVILRCVPISNHLYFYWYRQILGQKVEFLVSFYNNEISEKSEIFDDQFSVERPDGSNFTLKIRSTKLEDSAMYFCASRKLWASGFNRVDTQYFGPGTRLTVL.

This clone came up many times. The read falls 3 residues short of the CDR3 end, and the missing part is taken from the germline J gene. V gene TRBV19 combines with J gene TRBJ2-1; perhaps TRBD1 as D (6 bases). CDR1 is LNHDA, CDR2 SQIVND, per germline (reference sequence). V lost 0 bases and J lost 0, with 9 bases in between. The CDR3 runs to 16 residues. CDR3 region: CASSIERGSSYNEQFF. The part of the CDR3 DNA that was read is TGTGCCAGTAGTATAGAGAGGGGGAGCTCCTACAATGAG.

This clone was seen repeatedly, ten times or more. Sequencing ends 3 residues short of the CDR3 end; the germline J gene provides the rest. V is TRBV29-1 and J is TRBJ2-1, with D possibly being TRBD1 (6 bases). The CDR3 has 12 amino acids. The V and J ends lost 3 bases and 8 bases respectively, with 11 bases between them. CDR1 and CDR2 from the germline V gene are SQVTM and ANQGSEA. The CDR3 here is CSVEGASYEQFF. CDR3 bases read: TGCAGCGTTGAGGGGGCTTCCTATGAG.

This clone was detected ten times or more. The CDR3 is cut off 3 residues early in the read; its end comes from the germline J gene. The rearrangement links TRBV7-9 to TRBJ2-5, with D perhaps matching TRBD1 (6 bases). The germline V and J ends were trimmed by 5 bases and 5 bases, with 15 bases remaining between them. The germline CDR1 and CDR2 sequences are SEHNR and FQNEAQ (reference sequence). This CDR3 is built from 14 residues. This CDR3 reads CASSPTFGGETQYF. The sequenced CDR3 bases are TGTGCCAGCAGCCCGACTTTTGGGGGCGAGACC.

This clone was observed many times. The CDR3 end is not reached by the read, which stops 3 residues before it; the germline J gene fills it in. The rearrangement uses TRBV20-1 and TRBJ2-7; 9 bases match TRBD2. Germline CDR1 is DFQATT and CDR2 is SNEGSKA (reference sequence). The length of the CDR3 is 13 residues. Unmatched junction bases numbered 6, after V lost 6 bases and J lost 3 bases. The covered CDR3 bases are TGCAGTGCCTATGATAGCGGGAGCTACGAG. Its translation is CSAYDSGSYE. The CDR3 as a whole reads CSAYDSGSYEQYF.

This clone was counted many times. With the read ending 3 residues before the CDR3 end, the germline J gene is used to fill in that end. The genes are TRBV19 and TRBJ2-7, with TRBD1 identical over 7 bases. Germline assignment: CDR1 LNHDA and CDR2 SQIVND (reference sequence). V was clipped by 3 bases and J by 3 bases; unmatched bases: 8. This CDR3 contains 15 residues. CDR3 amino acids: CASSIGTEVGYEQYF. The sequenced part of the CDR3 DNA is TGTGCCAGTAGTATCGGGACAGAGGTCGGCTACGAG.

At least ten counts were recorded for this clone. With the read ending 3 residues before the CDR3 end, the germline J gene is used to fill in that end. V usage is TRBV6-1 and J usage is TRBJ1-2, with TRBD1 matching over 11 bases. The CDR3 sequence is 15 residues long. The germline V gene encodes CDR1 MNHNS and CDR2 SASEGT. The covered CDR3 bases are TGTGCCAGCAGTGTTTGGACAGGGGGCGCGGGAGGC. Encoded protein: CASSVWTGGAGG. The entire CDR3 sequence reads CASSVWTGGAGGYTF.

This clone was seen at least ten times. The CDR3 goes on 3 residues after the read ends, and that part is filled in from the germline J gene. The rearrangement links TRBV30 to TRBJ1-2, with 12 bases identical to TRBD1. Germline V CDR1 and CDR2: GTSNPN, SVGIG (reference sequence). The CDR3 length is 14 residues. V trimming: 5 bases; J trimming: 5 bases; junction bases outside the gene matches: 6. The CDR3 is CAWALGQGAYGYTF. The CDR3 DNA, read in part, is TGTGCCTGGGCACTGGGACAGGGGGCATATGGC.

For this clone: The CDR3 end lies 3 residues beyond the end of the read and is filled in from the germline J gene. V and J are TRBV7-6 and TRBJ1-6, with 7 bases lining up with TRBD1. The CDR3 loop spans 16 amino acids. V gave up 5 bases and J gave up 4 bases; unmatched junction bases: 8. Germline lookup yields CDR1 SGHVS and CDR2 FNYEAQ. The CDR3 loop reads CASSPVTGQYNSPLHF. CDR3 bases read: TGTGCCAGCAGCCCTGTTACGGGACAGTATAATTCACCC.

At least ten counts were recorded for this clone. The CDR3 goes on 3 residues after the read ends, and that part is filled in from the germline J gene. The rearrangement uses TRBV29-1 and TRBJ2-2, with D unclear. V lost 0 bases, J lost 7 bases, and 15 bases lay in between. CDR3 length: 15 residues. From germline, CDR1 is SQVTM and CDR2 ANQGSEA. CDR3 DNA, as far as it was read: TGCAGCGTTGAAGAGATCGACACGATCCACGGGGAG. Its translation is CSVEEIDTIHGE. The CDR3 as a whole reads CSVEEIDTIHGELFF.

There are many counts of this clone. The read ends 3 residues shy of where the CDR3 ends; the end is completed using the germline J gene. The chain carries TRBV30 and TRBJ1-2, with D unclear. Germline-derived CDR1 and CDR2 are GTSNPN and SVGIG (reference sequence). The CDR3 has 15 residues. Deletions cut 2 bases from V and 1 base from J, with 14 bases between. CDR3 protein: CAWSRPRHLNYGYTF. The sequenced CDR3 bases are TGTGCCTGGAGTCGACCCAGACACCTTAACTATGGC.

With respect to this clone: The CDR3 is cut off 3 residues early in the read; its end comes from the germline J gene. The chain links TRBV5-6 to TRBJ1-1; 7 positions agree with TRBD1. Per germline, CDR1 SGHDT and CDR2 YYEEEE. The V gene end was trimmed by 2 bases and the J gene end by 0 bases; junction bases not matched to a gene: 1. The CDR3 is 14 residues long. CDR3 region: CASSFGQVNTEAFF. The sequenced CDR3 bases are TGTGCCAGCAGCTTCGGACAGGTGAACACTGAA.

This clone was counted at least ten times. From the germline J gene comes the end of the CDR3, since the read stops 3 residues before it. The V call is TRBV12-3 or TRBV12-4, the J call TRBJ1-2, with 8 bases matching TRBD1. CDR3 length: 14 amino acids. The trim removed 6 bases at V and 4 bases at J, leaving 7 bases unmatched. CDR3: CASRRTGIGYGYTF. Incomplete CDR3 DNA: TGTGCCAGCAGGCGGACAGGGATCGGCTATGGC.

This clone has ten or more counts. The sequence runs out 3 residues before the end of the CDR3; the remainder is reconstructed from the germline J gene. The chain employs TRBV4-1 and TRBJ1-2; TRBD1 aligns across 7 bases. The CDR3 totals 14 residues. The germline gives CDR1 MGHRA, CDR2 YSYEKL. CDR3 DNA, as far as it was read: TGCGCCAGCAGCCGTCTAACAGGGGACGAGAGC. Its translation: CASSRLTGDES. The whole CDR3 sequence is CASSRLTGDESYTF.

In its sample, this clone was seen many times. The germline gene is not matched at one end of the junction; a read error may be the cause. CDR3 protein: CASIHWMGSNEQFF. CDR3 DNA (partial): TGTGCTAGCATCCATTGGATGGGCTCCAATGAG. This chain joins TRBV7-7 and TRBJ2-1, with unresolved D. Coverage ceases 3 residues before the CDR3 finishes, and the germline J gene fills in the end. CDR3 length equals 14 residues. Germline lookup yields CDR1 SSHAT and CDR2 FNYEAQ (reference sequence).

This clone was seen at least ten times. Partial CDR3 DNA: TGTGCCAGCAGCGTAACTAGCGGGAGGTTGGATGAG. Its protein product is CASSVTSGRLDE. The whole CDR3 sequence reads CASSVTSGRLDEQFF. The rearrangement joins TRBV9 to TRBJ2-1, with 12 bases that match TRBD2. The sequenced fragment ends 3 residues before the CDR3 boundary, so the rest is inferred from the germline J gene. With 1 base clipped from V and 8 bases from J, the junction kept 4 bases outside the gene matches. The CDR3 sequence is 15 residues long. CDR1 and CDR2 from the germline V gene are SGDLS and YYNGEE.

In its sample, this clone was seen many times. Read data end 3 residues before the CDR3 end; the end is taken from the germline J gene. The chain joins TRBV5-1 to TRBJ1-2, with D possibly matching TRBD1 (5 bases). The CDR3 is 17 amino acids. Trimming cost V 0 bases and J 2 bases, with 17 bases left between them. From germline, CDR1 is SGHRS and CDR2 YFSETQ. The sequenced part of the CDR3 DNA is TGCGCCAGCAGCTTGGGTGATCAGGGCTTAGAAAACTATGGC. Translated: CASSLGDQGLENYG. In full, the CDR3 reads CASSLGDQGLENYGYTF. Full variable domain (remainder filled in from reference TRBV5-1 and TRBJ1-2): KAGVTQTPRYLIKTRGQQVTLSCSPISGHRSVSWYQQTPGQGLQFLFEYFSETQRNKGNFPGRFSGRQFSNSRSEMNVSTLELGDSALYLCASSLGDQGLENYGYTFGSGTRLTVV.

Notes on this clone: The observed sequence ends 3 residues before the CDR3 terminus, with the missing tail filled in from the germline J gene. The chain recombines TRBV5-1 with TRBJ1-6; TRBD1 is a possible D gene (5 bases). Trimming left V 9 bases short and J 8 bases short, with 18 bases between. The CDR3 is 14 amino acids. Germline CDR1 reads SGHRS; CDR2 reads YFSETQ. This CDR3 reads CANSREGRDSPLHF. The part of the CDR3 DNA that was read is TGCGCCAATTCGAGGGAGGGGAGGGATTCACCC.

This clone was detected ten times or more. The read ends 3 residues shy of where the CDR3 ends; the end is completed using the germline J gene. The gene calls are TRBV7-8 and TRBJ2-7; the match to TRBD1 covers 7 bases. Per the germline V gene, CDR1 is SGHVS and CDR2 is FQNEAQ. V was pared by 7 bases and J by 0 bases, with 9 bases of the junction left unmatched. This CDR3 is built from 15 residues. CDR3 DNA (partial): TGTGCCAGCACCCACGCGGCAGGGGGCTCCTACGAG. It codes for CASTHAAGGSYE. The CDR3 in full is CASTHAAGGSYEQYF.

This clone has at least ten counts. The CDR3 extends 3 residues past the end of the read, so its final part is completed from the germline J gene. This chain uses TRBV7-2 with TRBJ1-2; D call uncertain. Germline CDR1 SGHTA, CDR2 FQGNSA. There are 13 residues in the CDR3. CDR3 residues: CASSYPSPGGYTF. The sequenced part of the CDR3 DNA is TGTGCCAGCAGCTACCCCTCTCCTGGCGGC.

This clone was found many times. The read halts 3 residues ahead of the CDR3 end, with the missing end drawn from the germline J gene. V gene TRBV30 combines with J gene TRBJ2-7, with 9 nucleotides matching TRBD1. CDR1 is GTSNPN, CDR2 SVGIG, per germline (reference sequence). The CDR3 is made up of 14 amino acids. V lost 4 bases and J lost 6; bases outside the gene matches: 10. The CDR3 region is CAWTIGQGNAEQYF. The CDR3 DNA, read in part, is TGTGCCTGGACTATCGGACAGGGGAACGCCGAG.

This clone showed up many times. CDR3 DNA, as far as it was read: TGTGCCAGCAGCAGTACAGGAGCTGGAAACACC. Its protein product is CASSSTGAGNT. The full CDR3 reads CASSSTGAGNTIYF. J is TRBJ1-3 and V is TRBV5-6; maybe TRBD1 (5 bases). The CDR3 goes on 3 residues after the read ends, and that part is filled in from the germline J gene. The CDR3 consists of 14 residues. Germline CDR1 and CDR2: SGHDT and YYEEEE. V was shortened by 4 bases and J by 2 bases, with 10 bases between the two germline ends.